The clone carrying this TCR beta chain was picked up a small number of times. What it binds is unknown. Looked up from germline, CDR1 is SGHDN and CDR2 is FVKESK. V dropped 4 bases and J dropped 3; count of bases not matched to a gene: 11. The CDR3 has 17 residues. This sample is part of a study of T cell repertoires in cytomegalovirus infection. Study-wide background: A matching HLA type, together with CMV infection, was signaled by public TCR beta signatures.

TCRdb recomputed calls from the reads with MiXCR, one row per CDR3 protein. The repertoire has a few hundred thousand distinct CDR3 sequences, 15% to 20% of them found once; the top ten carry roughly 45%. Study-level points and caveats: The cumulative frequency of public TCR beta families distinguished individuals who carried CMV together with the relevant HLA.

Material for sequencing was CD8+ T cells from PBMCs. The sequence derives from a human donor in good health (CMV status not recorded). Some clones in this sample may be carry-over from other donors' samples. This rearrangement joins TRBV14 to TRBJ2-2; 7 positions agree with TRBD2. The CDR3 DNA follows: TGTGCCAGCAGCCCCACCCCGGGGGGTTACGACACCGGGGAGCTGTTTTTT. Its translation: CASSPTPGGYDTGELFF.